This T cell receptor beta chain came from a study of control samples from healthy donors and cancer patients. The table came from immunoSEQ multiplex PCR; TCRdb's copy has only in-frame clones and leaves some out. The sample has tens of thousands of clones; 85% to 90% are singletons. This CDR3 is built from 14 residues. Trimming at V came to 3 bases and at J to 8 bases, leaving 11 bases not matched to a gene. The germline V gene encodes CDR1 GTSNPN and CDR2 SVGIG (reference sequence). This clone was recorded only once. The sequencing input was blood. The receptor was isolated from a woman aged 60-70 years in good health. The rearrangement links TRBV30 to TRBJ1-2; 8 bases line up with TRBD1. For the CDR3, the DNA is TGTGCCTGGAGGACAGGGGAGAGTTTTTTCGGCTACACCTTC. Translating gives CAWRTGESFFGYTF.